The clone carrying this T cell receptor beta chain has more than one count but fewer than ten. Its antigen is currently unknown. In germline, CDR1 is MNHEY, CDR2 SVGAGI. V lost 4 bases and J lost 0, with 9 bases in between. The CDR3 extends over 15 amino acids. A single record per CDR3 protein comes from TCRdb applying MiXCR to the RT-PCR reads. There are approximately 530,000 distinct CDR3 sequences in the sample; approximately 7.8% occur only once, and about an eighth lies in the top ten. This entry belongs to a study of response to subunit inactivated influenza vaccine. Study conclusions and caveats: Authors suggested few new T cells are recruited by each seasonal influenza vaccination.

The sample consisted of PBMCs from blood, taken less than 25 months after vaccination. The TCR sequence derives from a man aged 50-75 years who received an inactivated influenza vaccine. The V gene is TRBV6-5, the J gene TRBJ2-2; D possibly corresponds to TRBD2 (5 bases). The CDR3 coding sequence is TGTGCCAGCAGTTTAGCGACACCGAACACCGGGGAGCTGTTTTTT. This translates into CASSLATPNTGELFF.